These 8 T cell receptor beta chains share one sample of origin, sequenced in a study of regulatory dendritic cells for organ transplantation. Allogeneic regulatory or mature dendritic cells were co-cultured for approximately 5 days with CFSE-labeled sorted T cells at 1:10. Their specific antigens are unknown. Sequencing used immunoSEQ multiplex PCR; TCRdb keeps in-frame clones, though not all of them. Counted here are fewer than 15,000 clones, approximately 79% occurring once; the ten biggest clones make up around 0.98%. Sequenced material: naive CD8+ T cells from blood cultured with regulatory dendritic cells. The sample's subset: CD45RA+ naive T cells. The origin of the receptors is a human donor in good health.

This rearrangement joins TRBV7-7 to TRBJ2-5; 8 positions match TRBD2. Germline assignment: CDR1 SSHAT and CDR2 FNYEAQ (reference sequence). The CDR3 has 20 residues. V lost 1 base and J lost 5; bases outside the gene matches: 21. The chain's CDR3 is CASSLGPRGGGPILGETQYF. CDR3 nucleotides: TGTGCCAGCAGCTTAGGCCCACGGGGCGGGGGGCCCATCCTTGGGGAGACCCAGTACTTC.

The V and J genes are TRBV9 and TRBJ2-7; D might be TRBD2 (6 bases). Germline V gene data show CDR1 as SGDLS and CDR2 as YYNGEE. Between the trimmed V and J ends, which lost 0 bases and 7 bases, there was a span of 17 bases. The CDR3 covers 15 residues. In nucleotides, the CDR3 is TGTGCCAGCAGCGTAGATGTGGGGGGTTACGTGGAGCAGTACTTC. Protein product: CASSVDVGGYVEQYF.

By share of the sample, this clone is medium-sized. In DNA, the CDR3 is TGCGCCAGCAGCCAAGATAGCGGGGGGGCCGGCGAGCAGTACTTC. This translates into CASSQDSGGAGEQYF. This chain uses TRBV4-1 with TRBJ2-7; 11 bases line up with TRBD2. V gave up 0 bases and J gave up 6 bases; unmatched junction bases: 4. Looked up from germline, CDR1 is MGHRA and CDR2 is YSYEKL. There are 15 residues in the CDR3.

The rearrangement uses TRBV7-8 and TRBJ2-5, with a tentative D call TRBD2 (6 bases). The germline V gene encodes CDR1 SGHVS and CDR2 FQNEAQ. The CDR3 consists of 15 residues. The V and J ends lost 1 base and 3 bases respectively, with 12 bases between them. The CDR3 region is CASSLVLGGEETQYF. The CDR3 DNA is TGTGCCAGCAGCTTAGTATTAGGAGGGGAAGAGACCCAGTACTTC.

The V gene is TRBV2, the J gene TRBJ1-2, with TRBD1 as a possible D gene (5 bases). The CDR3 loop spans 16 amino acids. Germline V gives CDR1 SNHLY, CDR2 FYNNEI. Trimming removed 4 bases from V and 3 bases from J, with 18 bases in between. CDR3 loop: CASSAAGQIAHYGYTF. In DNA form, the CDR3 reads TGTGCCAGCAGTGCCGCCGGACAAATAGCTCACTATGGCTACACCTTC.

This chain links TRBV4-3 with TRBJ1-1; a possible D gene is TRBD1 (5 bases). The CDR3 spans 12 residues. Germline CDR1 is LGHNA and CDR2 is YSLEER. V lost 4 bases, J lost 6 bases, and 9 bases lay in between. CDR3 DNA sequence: TGCGCCAGCAGCCTGGCGGGGGCTGAAGCTTTCTTT. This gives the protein CASSLAGAEAFF.

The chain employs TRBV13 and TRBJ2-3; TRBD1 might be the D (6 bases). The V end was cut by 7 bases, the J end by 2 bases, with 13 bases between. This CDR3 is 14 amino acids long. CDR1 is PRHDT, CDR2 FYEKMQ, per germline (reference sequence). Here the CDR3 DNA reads TGTGCCAGCACTCAGGGGCCCTCCACAGATACGCAGTATTTT. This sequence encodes CASTQGPSTDTQYF.

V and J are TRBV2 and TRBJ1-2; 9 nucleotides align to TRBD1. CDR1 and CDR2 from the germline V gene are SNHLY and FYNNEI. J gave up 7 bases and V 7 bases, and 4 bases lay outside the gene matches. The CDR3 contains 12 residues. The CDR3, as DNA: TGTGCCAGCACCGGGACAGGGTTTGGCTACACCTTC. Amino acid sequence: CASTGTGFGYTF.